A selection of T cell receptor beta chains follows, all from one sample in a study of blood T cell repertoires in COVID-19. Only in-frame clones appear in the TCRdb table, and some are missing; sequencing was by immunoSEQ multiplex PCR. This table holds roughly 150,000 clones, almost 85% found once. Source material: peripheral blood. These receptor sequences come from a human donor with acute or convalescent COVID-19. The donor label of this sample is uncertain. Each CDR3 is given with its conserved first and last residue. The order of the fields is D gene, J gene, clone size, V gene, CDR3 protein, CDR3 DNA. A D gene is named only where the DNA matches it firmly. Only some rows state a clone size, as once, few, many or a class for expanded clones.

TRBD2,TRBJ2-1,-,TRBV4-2,CASSQRERGGNNEQFF,TGTGCCAGCAGCCAACGGGAGCGGGGGGGCAACAATGAGCAGTTCTTC
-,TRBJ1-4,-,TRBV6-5,CASRLGREEKLFF,TGTGCCAGCAGACTTGGCAGGGAAGAAAAACTGTTTTTT
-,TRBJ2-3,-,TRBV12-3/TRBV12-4,CASTTERQNTQYF,TGTGCCAGCACTACCGAGAGACAAAATACGCAGTATTTT
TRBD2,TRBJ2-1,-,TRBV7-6,CASSPRAGLGQFF,TGTGCCAGCAGCCCAAGAGCGGGGCTAGGGCAGTTCTTC
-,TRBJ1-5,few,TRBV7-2,CASSLSAGGGNQPQHF,TGTGCCAGCAGCTTATCTGCGGGGGGCGGCAATCAGCCCCAGCATTTT
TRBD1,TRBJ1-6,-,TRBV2,CASSVVRGDRFSYNSPLHF,TGTGCCAGCAGTGTGGTGAGAGGGGACAGGTTCTCCTATAATTCACCCCTCCACTTT
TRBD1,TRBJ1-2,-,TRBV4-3,CASSQATGTGLAGYTF,TGCGCCAGCAGCCAAGCGACAGGGACAGGGTTGGCTGGCTACACCTTC
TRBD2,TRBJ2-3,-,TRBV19,CASSPIRAGLAGDTDTQYF,TGTGCCAGTAGCCCGATTAGGGCAGGACTAGCGGGGGACACAGATACGCAGTATTTT
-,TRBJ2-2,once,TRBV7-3,CASSLTDTGELFF,TGTGCCAGCAGCTTAACCGACACCGGGGAGCTGTTTTTT
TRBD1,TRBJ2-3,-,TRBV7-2,CASSPRKGAITDTQYF,TGTGCCAGCAGCCCCCGTAAGGGGGCGATCACAGATACGCAGTATTTT
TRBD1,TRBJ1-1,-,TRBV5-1,CASTHGQGAVSEAFF,TGCGCCAGCACCCACGGACAGGGGGCGGTATCTGAAGCTTTCTTT
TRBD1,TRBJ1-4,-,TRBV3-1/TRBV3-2,CASSLGAGTGNQKLFF,TGTGCCAGCAGCCTGGGGGCCGGGACAGGGAATCAAAAACTGTTTTTT
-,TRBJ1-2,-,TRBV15,CATSTSVRLSYGYTF,TGTGCCACCAGCACGAGTGTCAGGCTTAGCTATGGCTACACCTTC
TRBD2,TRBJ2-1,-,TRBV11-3,CASSLGAIAGGPSEQFF,TGTGCCAGCAGCTTAGGGGCTATAGCGGGGGGGCCGAGTGAGCAGTTCTTC
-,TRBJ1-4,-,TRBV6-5,CATGRAAATNEKLFF,TGTGCCACCGGGCGGGCGGCCGCAACTAATGAAAAACTGTTTTTT
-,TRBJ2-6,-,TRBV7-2,CASSPQAFLSGANVLTF,TGTGCCAGCAGCCCCCAAGCCTTCCTTTCTGGGGCCAACGTCCTGACTTTC